These 26 T cell receptor beta chains were all obtained from the same sample, sequenced in a study of cytomegalovirus exposure and HLA in healthy donors. PCR amplification relied on 60 Vbeta primers (plus 13 Jbeta primers). TCRdb's copy holds only in-frame clones and misses some; the assay was immunoSEQ multiplex PCR. The sample lists under 200,000 clones, approximately 80% occurring once. The sample comprised PBMCs. The receptors were sampled from a woman aged 45-65 years in good health and CMV-seronegative.

This chain links TRBV7-2 with TRBJ2-2, with TRBD2 matching 9 bases. V lost 3 bases, J lost 6 bases, and 5 bases stayed unmatched. The length of the CDR3 is 15 residues. Germline CDR1 reads SGHTA; CDR2 reads FQGNSA. In DNA, the CDR3 is TGTGCCAGCAGCTTCGGGACTAGCTCCCCCGGGGAGCTGTTTTTT. Its protein is CASSFGTSSPGELFF. The full variable domain, in which reference TRBV7-2 and TRBJ2-2 provide the parts outside the CDR3, is GAGVSQSPSNKVTEKGKDVELRCDPISGHTALYWYRQSLGQGLEFLIYFQGNSAPDKSGLPSDRFSAERTGGSVSTLTIQRTQQEDSAVYLCASSFGTSSPGELFFGEGSRLTVL.

This chain joins TRBV7-2 and TRBJ1-5; D remains ambiguous. V was clipped by 1 base and J by 4 bases, with 8 bases between them. Looked up from germline, CDR1 is SGHTA and CDR2 is FQGNSA. This CDR3 has 14 amino acids. CDR3 in DNA: TGTGCCAGCAGCTTAGGTCAGTTAAATCAGCCCCAGCATTTT. It is translated as CASSLGQLNQPQHF. The full variable domain, with the rest looked up from reference TRBV7-2 and TRBJ1-5, is GAGVSQSPSNKVTEKGKDVELRCDPISGHTALYWYRQSLGQGLEFLIYFQGNSAPDKSGLPSDRFSAERTGGSVSTLTIQRTQQEDSAVYLCASSLGQLNQPQHFGDGTRLSIL.

The chain combines TRBV28 with TRBJ2-7; 9 bases are shared with TRBD1. This CDR3 is built from 15 residues. V lost 9 bases and J lost 5; bases outside the gene matches: 14. The V gene's germline CDR1 is MDHEN and CDR2 SYDVKM. CDR3 region: CASNRDRVGVNEQYF. CDR3 bases: TGTGCCAGTAACCGGGACAGGGTTGGCGTGAACGAGCAGTACTTC.

This chain links TRBV18 with TRBJ1-4; 7 nucleotides align to TRBD1. The CDR3 consists of 14 residues. Germline CDR1 KGHSH, CDR2 LQKENI. The junction had 6 bases not matched to a gene; V was cut back by 4 bases and J by 7 bases. The CDR3 protein is CASSRPGDSEKLFF. CDR3 bases: TGTGCCAGCTCACGCCCCGGGGACAGTGAAAAACTGTTTTTT.

The chain carries TRBV5-4 and TRBJ2-1, with a possible D match to TRBD2 (6 bases). This CDR3 contains 16 residues. Trimming shortened V by 2 bases and J by 0 bases, and 12 bases separated the two germline ends. Germline lookup yields CDR1 SGHNT and CDR2 YYREEE (reference sequence). DNA for the CDR3: TGTGCCAGCAGCTTTGGAGGGGTAGGCTCCTACAATGAGCAGTTCTTC. It translates to CASSFGGVGSYNEQFF.

The J gene is TRBJ2-1, the V gene TRBV28; D remains ambiguous. Germline values: CDR1 MDHEN, CDR2 SYDVKM. CDR3 length equals 12 residues. Trimming stripped 2 bases from V and 4 bases from J, with 3 bases between. CDR3 in amino acids: CASSLAYNEQFF. The CDR3 DNA follows: TGTGCCAGCAGTTTAGCGTACAATGAGCAGTTCTTC.

V gene TRBV15 combines with J gene TRBJ2-7; TRBD1 matches at 10 bases. J lost 9 bases, V lost 3 bases, and 8 bases had no gene match. Germline values: CDR1 LNHNV, CDR2 YYDKDF (reference sequence). The CDR3 extends over 14 amino acids. The CDR3 coding sequence is TGTGCCACCAGCAGCCGGGACAGGGGTTCGGTGCAGTACTTC. This sequence encodes CATSSRDRGSVQYF. Drawing the rest from reference TRBV15 and TRBJ2-7, the complete variable domain is DAMVIQNPRYQVTQFGKPVTLSCSQTLNHNVMYWYQQKSSQAPKLLFHYYDKDFNNEADTPDNFQSRRPNTSFCFLDIRSPGLGDTAMYLCATSSRDRGSVQYFGPGTRLTVT.

This chain joins TRBV6-5 and TRBJ2-7, with D possibly TRBD1 on 5 matching bases. Trimming pared 0 bases from V and 3 bases from J, leaving 12 bases between. The germline gives CDR1 MNHEY, CDR2 SVGAGI. The CDR3 is made up of 15 amino acids. The CDR3 DNA follows: TGTGCCAGCAGTTACTCGTATGACAGAGACTACGAGCAGTACTTC. Translated, it gives CASSYSYDRDYEQYF.

The chain joins TRBV9 to TRBJ2-7; D is unresolved. This CDR3 region has 14 residues. Trimming removed 4 bases at V and 0 bases at J, with 11 bases between. CDR1 SGDLS and CDR2 YYNGEE come from the germline V gene. The chain's CDR3 is CASSYTTSSYEQYF. For the CDR3, the DNA is TGTGCCAGCAGCTATACAACCAGCTCCTACGAGCAGTACTTC.

V and J are TRBV6-1 and TRBJ2-5; no reliable D call. The CDR3 consists of 14 residues. Per germline, CDR1 MNHNS and CDR2 SASEGT. Deletions cut 2 bases from V and 1 base from J, with 8 bases between. The CDR3 DNA follows: TGTGCCAGCAGTGAATCAAAAATCCAAGAGACCCAGTACTTC. Translated: CASSESKIQETQYF.

V usage is TRBV6-1 and J usage is TRBJ1-5; D is ambiguous. CDR1 and CDR2 (germline): MNHNS, SASEGT. The CDR3 consists of 13 residues. V shed 1 base and J shed 4 bases, with 5 bases lying between them. The CDR3 DNA is TGTGCCAGCAGTGAAGACCGGAATCAGCCCCAGCATTTT. This translates into CASSEDRNQPQHF.

This rearrangement joins TRBV19 to TRBJ1-5, with 7 positions matching TRBD1. The CDR3 spans 15 residues. CDR1 is LNHDA, CDR2 SQIVND, per germline (reference sequence). Trimming took 5 bases from V and 4 from J; bases not matched to a gene: 8. The CDR3 is CASSEGDRLNQPQHF. The CDR3 nucleotides are TGTGCCAGTAGTGAAGGGGACAGACTTAATCAGCCCCAGCATTTT.

The V and J genes are TRBV2 and TRBJ2-7; D is possibly TRBD1 (6 bases). Germline CDR1 SNHLY, CDR2 FYNNEI. V lost 6 bases and J 3 bases, leaving 15 bases between the germline ends. This CDR3 is built from 14 residues. CDR3 coding DNA: TGTGCCAGCAGCGATCGGACAGCCAACTACGAGCAGTACTTC. It yields the protein CASSDRTANYEQYF.

V usage is TRBV11-2 and J usage is TRBJ2-5, with TRBD2 matching 10 bases. Trimming took 1 base from V and 5 from J; bases not matched to a gene: 10. The CDR3 sequence is 17 residues long. Germline CDR1 is SGHAT and CDR2 is FQNNGV. The CDR3: CASSLVLAGVLGETQYF. The CDR3 DNA reads as TGTGCCAGCAGCTTAGTCCTAGCGGGGGTTTTGGGGGAGACCCAGTACTTC.

This chain connects TRBV5-1 to TRBJ2-7; 7 nucleotides agree with TRBD2. V was clipped by 0 bases and J by 6 bases; unmatched bases: 6. CDR1 and CDR2 from the germline V gene are SGHRS and YFSETQ. This CDR3 comprises 14 residues. CDR3 loop: CASSLETSFREQYF. The CDR3, as DNA: TGCGCCAGCAGCTTGGAGACTAGCTTCCGCGAGCAGTACTTC.

This clone was observed a few times. This chain joins TRBV6-5 and TRBJ2-1; tentatively, D is TRBD2 (6 bases). Trimming pared 6 bases from V and 3 bases from J, leaving 15 bases between. The germline gives CDR1 MNHEY, CDR2 SVGAGI. This CDR3 has 15 amino acids. In DNA, the CDR3 is TGTGCCAGCAGCCCAACTAGAGCGGGCTACAATGAGCAGTTCTTC. This codes for CASSPTRAGYNEQFF.

This chain uses TRBV7-8 with TRBJ1-4; D possibly corresponds to TRBD1 (5 bases). V lost 5 bases to trimming and J lost 8 bases, with 21 bases between them. The V gene's germline CDR1 is SGHVS and CDR2 FQNEAQ. This CDR3 spans 16 amino acids. This chain's CDR3 is CASSPNGRTSGEKLFF. CDR3 coding DNA: TGTGCCAGCAGCCCCAACGGGAGGACCTCAGGGGAAAAACTGTTTTTT.

The chain recombines TRBV28 with TRBJ2-1; possibly TRBD1 for D (6 bases). With 2 bases removed from V and 10 bases from J, the gap between germline ends came to 12 bases. Germline values: CDR1 MDHEN, CDR2 SYDVKM. CDR3 length equals 13 residues. The CDR3: CASSLTGHIEQFF. CDR3 in DNA: TGTGCCAGCAGTTTAACAGGGCATATCGAGCAGTTCTTC.

The chain is built from TRBV2 and TRBJ2-3; maybe TRBD1 (7 bases). V lost 7 bases, J lost 6 bases, and 14 bases lay in between. The CDR3 loop spans 13 amino acids. Looked up from germline, CDR1 is SNHLY and CDR2 is FYNNEI. The CDR3 DNA reads as TGTGCCAGCAAACGGACAGGAGGGGATACGCAGTATTTT. Translating it yields CASKRTGGDTQYF.

This clone was counted once. The J gene is TRBJ2-7, the V gene TRBV7-9, with D maybe TRBD1 (6 bases). The V gene lost 6 bases and the J gene lost 4 bases, with 13 bases spanning the gap. The CDR3 is 13 residues long. Germline V gene data show CDR1 as SEHNR and CDR2 as FQNEAQ (reference sequence). In DNA form, the CDR3 reads TGTGCCAGCAGTTATACTCAGGGGTACGAGCAGTACTTC. The encoded protein is CASSYTQGYEQYF.

The chain combines TRBV18 with TRBJ2-7, with a tentative D call TRBD1 (5 bases). This CDR3 comprises 14 residues. Per the germline V gene, CDR1 is KGHSH and CDR2 is LQKENI. The germline V and J ends were trimmed by 6 bases and 5 bases, with 17 bases remaining between them. The CDR3 DNA reads as TGTGCCAGCTCGAGGACATCACCCAGGGACGAGCAGTACTTC. Its translation is CASSRTSPRDEQYF. The full variable domain, completed using reference TRBV18 and TRBJ2-7, is NAGVMQNPRHLVRRRGQEARLRCSPMKGHSHVYWYRQLPEEGLKFMVYLQKENIIDESGMPKERFSAEFPKEGPSILRIQQVVRGDSAAYFCASSRTSPRDEQYFGPGTRLTVT.

V gene TRBV27 combines with J gene TRBJ2-2; 11 bases are shared with TRBD1. From germline, CDR1 is MNHEY and CDR2 SMNVEV (reference sequence). Trimming cost V 7 bases and J 4 bases; bases outside gene matches: 5. CDR3 length equals 15 residues. The chain's CDR3 is CASTDRGLGTGELFF. The CDR3 nucleotides read TGTGCCAGCACGGACAGGGGGCTCGGCACCGGGGAGCTGTTTTTT.

The chain couples TRBV20-1 to TRBJ1-1; D uncertain. The CDR3 is made up of 11 amino acids. Germline CDR1 DFQATT, CDR2 SNEGSKA (reference sequence). Written as DNA, the CDR3 is TGCAGCGGGGTATCTCGAACTGAAGCTTTCTTT. This sequence encodes CSGVSRTEAFF.

This clone was counted between two and nine times. V gene TRBV29-1 combines with J gene TRBJ2-7, with D possibly matching TRBD1 (5 bases). The CDR3 has 12 residues. V lost 4 bases and J lost 2, with 9 bases in between. Looked up from germline, CDR1 is SQVTM and CDR2 is ANQGSEA. CDR3 protein: CSVGPRAYEQYF. The CDR3 nucleotides are TGCAGCGTTGGTCCCAGGGCCTACGAGCAGTACTTC.

The V gene is TRBV27, the J gene TRBJ2-3; no clear D gene. The CDR3 extends over 15 amino acids. Germline values: CDR1 MNHEY, CDR2 SMNVEV (reference sequence). The V end lost 3 bases, the J end lost 7 bases, and 17 bases lay between the germline ends. DNA of the CDR3: TGTGCCAGCAGTTTCGGCCCCCCGGCGAGGAATACGCAGTATTTT. Amino acid sequence: CASSFGPPARNTQYF.

This clone occurred a few times. This sequence joins TRBV28 and TRBJ2-7; TRBD1 matches 9 bases. The ends lost 7 bases at V and 2 bases at J; junction bases unmatched: 9. The CDR3 sequence is 15 residues long. Germline assignment: CDR1 MDHEN and CDR2 SYDVKM. The CDR3 protein is CASTLGQGGTYEQYF. CDR3 coding DNA: TGTGCCAGCACCTTGGGACAGGGCGGAACCTACGAGCAGTACTTC.